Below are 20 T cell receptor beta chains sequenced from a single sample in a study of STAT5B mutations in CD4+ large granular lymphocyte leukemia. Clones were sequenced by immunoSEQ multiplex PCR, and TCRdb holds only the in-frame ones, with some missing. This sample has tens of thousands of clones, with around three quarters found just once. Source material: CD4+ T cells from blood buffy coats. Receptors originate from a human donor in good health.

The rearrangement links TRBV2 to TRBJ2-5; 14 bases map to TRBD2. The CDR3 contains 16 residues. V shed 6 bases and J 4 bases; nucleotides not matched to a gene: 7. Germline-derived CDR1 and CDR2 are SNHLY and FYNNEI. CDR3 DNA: TGTGCCAGCAGCGGGGGACTAGCGGGAGTGGCAGAGACCCAGTACTTC. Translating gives CASSGGLAGVAETQYF.

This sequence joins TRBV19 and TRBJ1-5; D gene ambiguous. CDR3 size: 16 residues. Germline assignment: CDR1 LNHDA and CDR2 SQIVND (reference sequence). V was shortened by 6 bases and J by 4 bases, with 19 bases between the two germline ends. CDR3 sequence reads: CASRTLFTSINQPQHF. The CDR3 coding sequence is TGTGCCAGTAGGACACTTTTTACCTCAATTAATCAGCCCCAGCATTTT.

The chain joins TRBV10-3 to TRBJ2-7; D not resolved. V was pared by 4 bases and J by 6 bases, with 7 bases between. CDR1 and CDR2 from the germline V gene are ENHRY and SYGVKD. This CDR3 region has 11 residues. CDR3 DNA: TGTGCCATCAGTGCAGGCGGCGAGCAGTACTTC. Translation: CAISAGGEQYF.

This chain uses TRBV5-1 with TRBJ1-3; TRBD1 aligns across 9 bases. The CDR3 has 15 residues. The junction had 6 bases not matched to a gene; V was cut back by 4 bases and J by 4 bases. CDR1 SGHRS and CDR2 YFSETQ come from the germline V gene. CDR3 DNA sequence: TGCGCCAGCAGCGCACGGACAGGGGCCGGAAACACCATATATTTT. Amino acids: CASSARTGAGNTIYF. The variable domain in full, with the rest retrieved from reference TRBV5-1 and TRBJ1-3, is KAGVTQTPRYLIKTRGQQVTLSCSPISGHRSVSWYQQTPGQGLQFLFEYFSETQRNKGNFPGRFSGRQFSNSRSEMNVSTLELGDSALYLCASSARTGAGNTIYFGEGSWLTVV.

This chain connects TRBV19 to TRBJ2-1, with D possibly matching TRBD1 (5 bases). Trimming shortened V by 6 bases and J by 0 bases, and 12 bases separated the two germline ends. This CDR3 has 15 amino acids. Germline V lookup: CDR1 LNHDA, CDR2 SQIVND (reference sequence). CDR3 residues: CASRTTASSYNEQFF. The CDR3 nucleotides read TGTGCCAGTAGAACGACAGCCAGCTCCTACAATGAGCAGTTCTTC.

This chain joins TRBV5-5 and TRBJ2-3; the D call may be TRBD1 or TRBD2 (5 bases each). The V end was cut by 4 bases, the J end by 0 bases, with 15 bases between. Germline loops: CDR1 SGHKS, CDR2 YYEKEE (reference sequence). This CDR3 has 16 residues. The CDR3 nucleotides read TGTGCCAGCAGCGCCTCAGGGAGAGCTAGCACAGATACGCAGTATTTT. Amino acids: CASSASGRASTDTQYF.

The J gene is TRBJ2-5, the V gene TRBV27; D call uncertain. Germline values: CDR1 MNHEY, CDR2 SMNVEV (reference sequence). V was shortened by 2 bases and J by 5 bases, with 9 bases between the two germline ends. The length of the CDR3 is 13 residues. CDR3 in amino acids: CASSLKGSETQYF. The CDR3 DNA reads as TGTGCCAGCAGTTTAAAGGGTTCCGAGACCCAGTACTTC.

DNA of the CDR3: TGTGCCAGCAGCCCCGACGGGACAAATCGTGCTGAAAAACTGTTTTTT. Amino acids: CASSPDGTNRAEKLFF. The gene calls are TRBV7-2 and TRBJ1-4, with D possibly being TRBD1 (6 bases). Germline V gene lookup returns CDR1 SGHTA and CDR2 FQGNSA. Between the trimmed V and J ends, which lost 5 bases and 7 bases, there was a span of 20 bases. CDR3 length equals 16 residues.

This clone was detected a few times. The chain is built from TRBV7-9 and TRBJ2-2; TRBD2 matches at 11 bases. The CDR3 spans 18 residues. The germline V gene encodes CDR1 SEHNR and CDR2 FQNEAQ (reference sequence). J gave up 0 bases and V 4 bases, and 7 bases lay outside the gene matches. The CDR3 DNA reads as TGTGCCAGCAGCTCTACCGGGACTAGCGGTGCGAACACCGGGGAGCTGTTTTTT. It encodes CASSSTGTSGANTGELFF. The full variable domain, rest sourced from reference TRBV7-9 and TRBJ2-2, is DTGVSQNPRHKITKRGQNVTFRCDPISEHNRLYWYRQTLGQGPEFLTYFQNEAQLEKSRLLSDRFSAERPKGSFSTLEIQRTEQGDSAMYLCASSSTGTSGANTGELFFGEGSRLTVL.

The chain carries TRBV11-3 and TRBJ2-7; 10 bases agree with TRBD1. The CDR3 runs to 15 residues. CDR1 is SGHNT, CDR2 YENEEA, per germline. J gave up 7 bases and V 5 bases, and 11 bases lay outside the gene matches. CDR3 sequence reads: CASSPRTGGLGEQYF. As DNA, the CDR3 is TGTGCCAGCAGCCCAAGGACAGGGGGGCTGGGTGAGCAGTACTTC.

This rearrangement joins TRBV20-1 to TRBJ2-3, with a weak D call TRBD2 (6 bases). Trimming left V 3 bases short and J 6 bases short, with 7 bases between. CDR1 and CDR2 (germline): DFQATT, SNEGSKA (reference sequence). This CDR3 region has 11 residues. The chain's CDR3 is CSAREGDTQYF. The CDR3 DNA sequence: TGCAGTGCTAGGGAGGGCGATACGCAGTATTTT.

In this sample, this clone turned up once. The chain's CDR3 is CSVSAVGNGYTF. CDR3 bases: TGCAGCGTTTCTGCCGTGGGGAATGGCTACACCTTC. The J gene is TRBJ1-2, the V gene TRBV29-1; D remains unclear. Germline V gives CDR1 SQVTM, CDR2 ANQGSEA. Trimming took off 5 bases at V and 6 bases at J, with 13 bases between the two ends. This CDR3 is 12 amino acids long.

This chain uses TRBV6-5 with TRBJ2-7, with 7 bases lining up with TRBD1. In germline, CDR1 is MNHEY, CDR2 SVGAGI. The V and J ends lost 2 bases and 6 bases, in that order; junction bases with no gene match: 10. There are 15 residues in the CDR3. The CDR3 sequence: CASSYGMTGSGEQYF. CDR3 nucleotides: TGTGCCAGCAGTTACGGGATGACAGGGTCGGGCGAGCAGTACTTC.

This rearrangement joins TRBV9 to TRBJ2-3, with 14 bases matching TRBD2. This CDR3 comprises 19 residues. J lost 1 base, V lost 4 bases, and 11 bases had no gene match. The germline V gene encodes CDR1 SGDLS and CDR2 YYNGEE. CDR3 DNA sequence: TGTGCCAGCAGCCCGGGACTAGCGGGGGCAGGCCAAGGCACAGATACGCAGTATTTT. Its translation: CASSPGLAGAGQGTDTQYF.

CDR3 bases: TGTGCCAGCAGCCCCGCTAGCGTGCAAGAGACCCAGTACTTC. Amino acids: CASSPASVQETQYF. This chain joins TRBV9 and TRBJ2-5; tentative D call: TRBD2 (6 bases). V dropped 4 bases and J dropped 2 bases, with 12 bases sitting between them. The CDR3 is 14 amino acids. CDR1 SGDLS and CDR2 YYNGEE come from the germline V gene.

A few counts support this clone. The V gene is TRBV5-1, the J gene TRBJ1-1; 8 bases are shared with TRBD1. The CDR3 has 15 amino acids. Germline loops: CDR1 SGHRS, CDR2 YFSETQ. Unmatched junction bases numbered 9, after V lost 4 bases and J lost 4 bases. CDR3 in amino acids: CASSNTTGVGTEAFF. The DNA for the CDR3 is TGCGCCAGCAGCAATACGACAGGGGTGGGCACTGAAGCTTTCTTT.

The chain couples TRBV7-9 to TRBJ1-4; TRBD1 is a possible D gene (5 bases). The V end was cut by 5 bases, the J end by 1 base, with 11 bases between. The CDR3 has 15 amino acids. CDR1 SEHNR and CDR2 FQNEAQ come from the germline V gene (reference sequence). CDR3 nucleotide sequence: TGTGCCAGCAGCGCATCAGGGAGAACTAATGAAAAACTGTTTTTT. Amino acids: CASSASGRTNEKLFF.

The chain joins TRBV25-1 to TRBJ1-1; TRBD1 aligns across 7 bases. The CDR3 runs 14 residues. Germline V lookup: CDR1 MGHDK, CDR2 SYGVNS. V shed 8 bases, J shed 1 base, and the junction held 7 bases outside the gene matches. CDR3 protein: CASRRQGQNTEAFF. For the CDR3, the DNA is TGTGCCAGCCGTAGACAGGGCCAGAACACTGAAGCTTTCTTT. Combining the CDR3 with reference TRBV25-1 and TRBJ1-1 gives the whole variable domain EADIYQTPRYLVIGTGKKITLECSQTMGHDKMYWYQQDPGMELHLIHYSYGVNSTEKGDLSSESTVSRIRTEHFPLTLESARPSHTSQYLCASRRQGQNTEAFFGQGTRLTVV.

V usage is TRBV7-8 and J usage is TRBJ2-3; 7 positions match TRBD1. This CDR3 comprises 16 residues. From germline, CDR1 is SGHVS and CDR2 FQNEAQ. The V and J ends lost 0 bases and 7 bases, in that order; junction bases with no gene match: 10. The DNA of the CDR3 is TGTGCCAGCAGCTTAGCGCGGGTACAGGGGTGGAATACGCAGTATTTT. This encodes CASSLARVQGWNTQYF.

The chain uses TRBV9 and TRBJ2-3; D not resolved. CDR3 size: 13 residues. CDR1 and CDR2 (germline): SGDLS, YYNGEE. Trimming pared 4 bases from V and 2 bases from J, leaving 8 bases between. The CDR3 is CASSIGPTDTQYF. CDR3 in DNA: TGTGCCAGCAGCATTGGGCCCACAGATACGCAGTATTTT. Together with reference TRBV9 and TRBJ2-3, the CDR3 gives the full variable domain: DSGVTQTPKHLITATGQRVTLRCSPRSGDLSVYWYQQSLDQGLQFLIQYYNGEERAKGNILERFSAQQFPDLHSELNLSSLELGDSALYFCASSIGPTDTQYFGPGTRLTVL.